The 2 T cell receptor beta chains given below trace back to one sample, sequenced in a study of breast tumors, draining lymph nodes, adjacent tissues. Using its own MiXCR run on the multiplex PCR reads, TCRdb lists one record per CDR3 protein. This repertoire shows 200,000 to 250,000 distinct CDR3 sequences, less than 45% found once; its top ten account for approximately 4%. Samples came from axillary lymph nodes draining the breast cancer. Specimen: axillary lymph node tissue. The origin of the receptors is a female donor with breast cancer. Some clones in this sample may be carry-over from other donors' samples.

This clonotype was recorded at least ten times. This chain uses TRBV12-3 or TRBV12-4 with TRBJ2-3; possibly TRBD2 for D (6 bases). The CDR3 consists of 15 residues. V lost 5 bases and J 4 bases, leaving 16 bases between the germline ends. Written as DNA, the CDR3 is TGTGCCAGCAGTCCCGGGGGTGTTGTCCCAGATACGCAGTATTTT. Translating it yields CASSPGGVVPDTQYF.

This clonotype was detected a few times. This may come from a read error, since a much larger clone is one base off. The V call is TRBV6-6, the J call TRBJ1-6; 10 positions agree with TRBD1. The germline V gene encodes CDR1 MNHNY and CDR2 SVGAGI (reference sequence). Trimming took 6 bases from V and 7 from J; bases not matched to a gene: 6. The CDR3 runs to 15 residues. CDR3 in DNA: TGTGCCAGCAGGCGACAGGGGGCGGGGAATTCACCCCTCCACTTT. The encoded protein is CASRRQGAGNSPLHF.